The entry below gives a single T cell receptor beta chain sequence along with its context. Its cognate antigen is unknown. Together with thyroid ultrasound, orbital computed tomography, serum thyroxine and TRAb, clinical symptoms were used for diagnoses. The source material, RNA transcripts, was used to amplify TCR beta CDR3 regions. RT-PCR in the first round (using the HTBI primer set) targeted the TCR CDR3. TCRdb analysed the multiplex PCR reads with MiXCR anew, one entry per CDR3 protein. The table has hundreds of thousands of distinct CDR3 sequences, approximately 14% seen once. The sample originates from a study of T cells in Graves' hyperthyroidism and ophthalmopathy. General study findings and limits: Ophthalmopathy was identified by the model a median around 6.3 months ahead of onset.

CDR1 and CDR2 (germline): MDHEN, SYDVKM. The CDR3 has 14 amino acids. V was pared by 8 bases and J by 2 bases, with 7 bases of the junction left unmatched. The sequence was obtained from a woman aged 40 to 49 with Graves' ophthalmopathy. Sequencing input: blood. The chain joins TRBV28 to TRBJ1-2; 8 nucleotides agree with TRBD1. This CDR3 is CASARQGLNYGYTF. CDR3 coding DNA: TGTGCCAGCGCAAGACAGGGGCTCAACTATGGCTACACCTTC.